This T cell receptor (beta chain) was identified in a study of cytomegalovirus exposure and HLA in healthy donors. The ends lost 8 bases at V and 7 bases at J; junction bases unmatched: 10. This CDR3 is 13 amino acids long. Germline V gene sequence: CDR1 SQVTM, CDR2 ANQGSEA. Points from the study as a whole: There were several of the most significant clusters that appeared linked to common viral pathogens in a later analysis. Later analysis identified around 15,000 TCR beta sequences associated with HLA alleles, using a false discovery rate threshold of 0.05.

About this clone itself: Its antigen is not known.

13 Jbeta primers and 60 Vbeta primers were used for the PCR. Some clones are missing from TCRdb's copy, which holds only in-frame ones; the method was immunoSEQ multiplex PCR. The sample includes under 100,000 clones. The source of this sequence is a woman aged 30 to 39 in good health and CMV-seronegative. Sequenced: PBMCs. This chain uses TRBV29-1 with TRBJ2-1; 8 bases are shared with TRBD2. The CDR3 loop is CSIALAVINEQFF. The CDR3 DNA sequence: TGCAGCATAGCACTAGCGGTCATAAATGAGCAGTTCTTC.